This T cell receptor (beta chain) stems from a study of blood T cell repertoires in COVID-19. The overall study: Both acute and convalescent COVID-19 samples were obtained from the United States, Italy and Spain. From T cells, B-cell-depleted T cells, or PBMCs came the material, which was cDNA or gDNA.

As processed by the authors: Counts of nucleated cells, estimated from reference gene primer amplification, were obtained. Assay used: immunoSEQ multiplex PCR; TCRdb lists only in-frame clones, some missing. The DNA gave D and trimming, while V, J and clone size come from that table. The sample lists more than 200,000 clones; about 79% were seen once. CDR3 length: 15 residues. The V segment lost 5 bases and the J segment 3 bases; nucleotides outside the gene matches: 6. The germline gives CDR1 MDHEN, CDR2 SYDVKM. V usage is TRBV28 and J usage is TRBJ2-7, with TRBD1 identical over 11 bases. The sequenced material came from peripheral blood. The TCR originated in a woman aged 40 to 50 who had recovered from COVID-19. In nucleotides, the CDR3 is TGTGCCAGCAGTCCGGACAGGGGGCGCTTCTACGAGCAGTACTTC. Translation gives CASSPDRGRFYEQYF.